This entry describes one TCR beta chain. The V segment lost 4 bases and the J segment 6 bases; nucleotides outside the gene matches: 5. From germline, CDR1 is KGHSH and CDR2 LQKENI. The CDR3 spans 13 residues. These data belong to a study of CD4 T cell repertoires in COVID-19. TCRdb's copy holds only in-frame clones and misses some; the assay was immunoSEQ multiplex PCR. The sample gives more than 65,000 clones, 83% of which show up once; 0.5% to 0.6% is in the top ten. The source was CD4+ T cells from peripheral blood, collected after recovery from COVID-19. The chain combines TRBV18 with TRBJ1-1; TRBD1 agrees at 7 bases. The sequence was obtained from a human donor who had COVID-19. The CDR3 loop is CASSLNDRAEAFF. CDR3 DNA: TGTGCCAGCTCACTCAATGACAGGGCTGAAGCTTTCTTT.